The sequence of this TCR beta chain was determined in a study of response to subunit inactivated influenza vaccine listed by TCRdb under 2018. As for the study more broadly: Deep quantitative T cell receptor repertoire profiling was used in the study to track responses to a trivalent subunit inactivated influenza vaccine. Study-wide conclusions, independent of this receptor: It was suggested by the authors that each seasonal influenza vaccination may recruit only a limited number of new T cells.

The library relied on RT-PCR. The sequencer was an Illumina HiSeq 2500. TCRdb trimmed the raw reads at Q25, called clones with MiXCR and kept productive beta chains. Here each entry gathers all rows of one CDR3 protein and keeps the most common genes and DNA. A total of approximately 530,000 distinct CDR3 sequences appear in this sample, 10% to 15% of them only once. The top ten clonotypes cover about 12% of the sample. The time point label of this sample denotes: more than 35 days after influenza vaccine administration. This clonotype was seen a handful of times. It lacks a known antigen. No per-base quality is available; no much larger clone lies one base away. V drops 4 bases and J drops 4 bases, leaving 10 bases in between. As encoded in the germline V gene (reference sequence), CDR1 is MNHEY while CDR2 is SMNVEV. Inclusive of the bounding cysteine and phenylalanine, the CDR3 is 14 residues long. The entry retains the CDR3 DNA only, 42 bases that are in frame from base 1.

The starting material was PBMCs from blood, obtained more than 35 days after vaccination. The chain is encoded by TRBV27 joined to TRBJ1-4; 6 matching bases give a weak D call of TRBD1. The receptor was derived from a middle-aged man who received an inactivated influenza vaccine. Donor details come from another sample of the same person, matched by shared clones. The CDR3 amino acid sequence is: CASSYQGNNEKLFF. Here is the DNA: TGTGCCAGCAGTTATCAGGGGAATAATGAAAAACTGTTTTTT.